Below are 12 T cell receptor beta chains sequenced from a single sample in a study of identical twins. TCRdb processed the 5' RACE reads anew with MiXCR; each CDR3 protein has one entry. Of roughly 720,000 distinct CDR3 sequences listed, about 18% were seen once; the top ten hold approximately 14%. This same sample was also part of a study on T cells expressing NK-cell markers.

The specimen sequenced was PBMCs. The receptors shown here come from a woman under 30 in good health.

By sample fraction, this clonotype is medium-sized. The rearrangement joins TRBV20-1 to TRBJ2-1; no clear D. This CDR3 region has 13 residues. CDR1 DFQATT and CDR2 SNEGSKA come from the germline V gene (reference sequence). The CDR3 DNA reads TGCAGCACCTCAAACGGCGAGTACAATGAGCAGTTCTTC. Translating it yields CSTSNGEYNEQFF.

V is TRBV20-1 and J is TRBJ1-3; D remains unclear. Between the trimmed V and J ends, which lost 3 bases and 4 bases, there was a span of 10 bases. The CDR3 extends over 13 amino acids. The V gene's germline CDR1 is DFQATT and CDR2 SNEGSKA (reference sequence). The CDR3 DNA sequence: TGCAGTGCTAGCCGTTTGGCCGGAAACACCATATATTTT. It is translated as CSASRLAGNTIYF.

This clonotype was counted only a few times. This chain uses TRBV20-1 with TRBJ1-1, with D possibly TRBD1 on 6 matching bases. Germline loops: CDR1 DFQATT, CDR2 SNEGSKA (reference sequence). The CDR3 is made up of 14 amino acids. V lost 5 bases and J lost 1, with 14 bases in between. The CDR3 protein is CSASDRSWNTEAFF. CDR3 nucleotides: TGCAGTGCTTCTGACAGGTCGTGGAACACTGAAGCTTTCTTT.

This clonotype was recorded a few times. The J gene is TRBJ2-2, the V gene TRBV7-2; D remains ambiguous. Trimming took off 5 bases at V and 0 bases at J, with 4 bases between the two ends. The CDR3 is made up of 13 amino acids. Germline assignment: CDR1 SGHTA and CDR2 FQGNSA. CDR3 protein: CASSHANTGELFF. Here the CDR3 DNA reads TGTGCCAGCAGCCACGCGAACACCGGGGAGCTGTTTTTT.

The chain carries TRBV11-2 and TRBJ1-1, with D perhaps matching TRBD1 (5 bases). V was shortened by 1 base and J by 10 bases, with 13 bases between the two germline ends. Germline CDR1 is SGHAT and CDR2 is FQNNGV. This CDR3 contains 13 residues. The CDR3 here is CASSLGTPDGAFF. CDR3 DNA: TGTGCCAGCAGCTTAGGGACACCCGATGGAGCTTTCTTT. Drawing the rest from reference TRBV11-2 and TRBJ1-1, the complete variable domain is EAGVAQSPRYKIIEKRQSVAFWCNPISGHATLYWYQQILGQGPKLLIQFQNNGVVDDSQLPKDRFSAERLKGVDSTLKIQPAKLEDSAVYLCASSLGTPDGAFFGQGTRLTVV.

This clonotype was observed a few times. The V call is TRBV12-3 or TRBV12-4, the J call TRBJ2-1, with unresolved D. This CDR3 is built from 12 residues. V dropped 7 bases and J dropped 7 bases, with 11 bases sitting between them. The CDR3 region is CASTLYGNEQFF. CDR3 nucleotide sequence: TGTGCCAGCACCCTATACGGGAATGAGCAGTTCTTC.

The table lists this clonotype with a few counts. The chain has TRBV19 and TRBJ2-5; 7 nucleotides match TRBD1. The length of the CDR3 is 13 residues. V lost 7 bases, J lost 4 bases, and 6 bases stayed unmatched. Germline loops: CDR1 LNHDA, CDR2 SQIVND (reference sequence). The CDR3 coding sequence is TGTGCCAGTACCTCGACAGGGTTAGAGACCCAGTACTTC. Translation: CASTSTGLETQYF.

This clonotype occurred a few times. This sequence joins TRBV9 and TRBJ2-6, with D perhaps TRBD1 or TRBD2 (6 bases each). V gave up 7 bases and J gave up 0 bases, with 11 bases separating them. The CDR3 runs 15 residues. CDR1 and CDR2 from the germline V gene are SGDLS and YYNGEE. The CDR3 bases are TGTGCCAGCGGCCGGGGGCACTCTGGGGCCAACGTCCTGACTTTC. Translated: CASGRGHSGANVLTF.

The V call is TRBV6-1, the J call TRBJ1-2, with D maybe TRBD1 (5 bases). Germline CDR1 is MNHNS and CDR2 is SASEGT. The CDR3 runs 13 residues. V gave up 5 bases and J gave up 4 bases, with 11 bases separating them. CDR3 in amino acids: CASSRGPPYGYTF. DNA of the CDR3: TGTGCCAGCAGTAGGGGACCGCCCTATGGCTACACCTTC.

This rearrangement joins TRBV9 to TRBJ2-1; 9 bases line up with TRBD2. J was trimmed by 5 bases and V by 4 bases; bases with no gene match: 10. There are 16 residues in the CDR3. Per germline, CDR1 SGDLS and CDR2 YYNGEE. CDR3 bases: TGTGCCAGCAGCCCACCGACTAGCGGAGCTAACAATGAGCAGTTCTTC. Translation: CASSPPTSGANNEQFF.

A few counts support this clonotype. The CDR3 is CASSLTPRTYGDSYNEQFF. The DNA for the CDR3 is TGTGCCAGCAGCTTGACCCCGAGGACATACGGGGATTCCTACAATGAGCAGTTCTTC. The chain uses TRBV6-1 and TRBJ2-1; D may be TRBD1 or TRBD2 (5 bases each). Trimming took 6 bases from V and 1 from J, leaving 25 bases between them. Germline V CDR1 and CDR2: MNHNS, SASEGT. CDR3 length: 19 residues.

This clonotype turned up a few times. This sequence joins TRBV7-2 and TRBJ2-1, with D perhaps TRBD2 (5 bases). The V and J ends lost 3 bases and 0 bases respectively, with 9 bases between them. The CDR3 spans 15 residues. In germline, CDR1 is SGHTA, CDR2 FQGNSA. DNA for the CDR3: TGTGCCAGCAGCTTCGGGAACCCCTCCTACAATGAGCAGTTCTTC. Protein: CASSFGNPSYNEQFF.